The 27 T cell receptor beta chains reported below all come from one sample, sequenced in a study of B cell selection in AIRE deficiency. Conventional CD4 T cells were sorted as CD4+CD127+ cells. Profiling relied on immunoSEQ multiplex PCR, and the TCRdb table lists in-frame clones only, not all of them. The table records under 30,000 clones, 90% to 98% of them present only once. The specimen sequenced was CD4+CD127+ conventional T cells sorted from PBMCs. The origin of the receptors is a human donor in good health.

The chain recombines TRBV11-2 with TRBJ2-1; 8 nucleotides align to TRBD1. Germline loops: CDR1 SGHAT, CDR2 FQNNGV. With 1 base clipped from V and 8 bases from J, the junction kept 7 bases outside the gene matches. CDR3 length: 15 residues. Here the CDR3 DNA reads TGTGCCAGCAGCTTAGGGACAGGGACGTCCCATGAGCAGTTCTTC. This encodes CASSLGTGTSHEQFF.

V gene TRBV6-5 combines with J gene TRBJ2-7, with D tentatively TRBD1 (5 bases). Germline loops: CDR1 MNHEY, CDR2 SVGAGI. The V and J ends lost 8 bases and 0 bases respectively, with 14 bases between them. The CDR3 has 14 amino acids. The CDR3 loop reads CASSPPGPSYEQYF. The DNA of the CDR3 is TGTGCCAGCTCACCGCCAGGGCCCTCCTACGAGCAGTACTTC.

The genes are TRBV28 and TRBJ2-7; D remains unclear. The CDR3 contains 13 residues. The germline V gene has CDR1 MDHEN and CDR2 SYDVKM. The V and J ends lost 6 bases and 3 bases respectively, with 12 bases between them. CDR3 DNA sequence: TGTGCCAGCAGAGGTCCCGGTCGCTACGAGCAGTACTTC. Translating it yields CASRGPGRYEQYF.

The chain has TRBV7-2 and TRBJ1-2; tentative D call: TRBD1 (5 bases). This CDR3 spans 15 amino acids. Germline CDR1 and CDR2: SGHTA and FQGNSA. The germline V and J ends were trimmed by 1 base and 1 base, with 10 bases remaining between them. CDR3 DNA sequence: TGTGCCAGCAGCTTAGGGGGGTCTAATAACTATGGCTACACCTTC. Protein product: CASSLGGSNNYGYTF.

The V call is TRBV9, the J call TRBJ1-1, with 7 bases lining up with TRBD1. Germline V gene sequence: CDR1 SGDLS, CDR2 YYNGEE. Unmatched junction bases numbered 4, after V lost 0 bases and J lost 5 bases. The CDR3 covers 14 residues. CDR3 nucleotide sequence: TGTGCCAGCAGCGTAGCGCAGGGGGGGACTGAAGCTTTCTTT. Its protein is CASSVAQGGTEAFF.

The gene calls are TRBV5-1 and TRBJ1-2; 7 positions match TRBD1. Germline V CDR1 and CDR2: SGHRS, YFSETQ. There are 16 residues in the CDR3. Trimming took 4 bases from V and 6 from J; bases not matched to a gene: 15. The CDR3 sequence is CASSRTGTVEGNGYTF. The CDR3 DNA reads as TGCGCCAGCAGCCGAACCGGGACAGTCGAGGGGAATGGCTACACCTTC.

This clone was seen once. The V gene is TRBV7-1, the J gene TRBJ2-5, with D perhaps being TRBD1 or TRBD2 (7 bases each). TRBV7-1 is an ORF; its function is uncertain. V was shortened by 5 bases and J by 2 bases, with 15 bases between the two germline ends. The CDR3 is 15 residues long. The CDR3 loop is CASSRGDSLQETQYF. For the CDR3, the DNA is TGTGCCAGCAGCCGGGGGGACAGCCTGCAAGAGACCCAGTACTTC.

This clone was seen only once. The CDR3 region is CASSLFGRPGNTIYF. CDR3 DNA sequence: TGTGCCAGCAGTTTATTTGGGAGACCTGGAAACACCATATATTTT. The chain employs TRBV27 and TRBJ1-3; D uncertain. Per germline, CDR1 MNHEY and CDR2 SMNVEV (reference sequence). The CDR3 is 15 amino acids. Deletions cut 1 base from V and 2 bases from J, with 9 bases between.

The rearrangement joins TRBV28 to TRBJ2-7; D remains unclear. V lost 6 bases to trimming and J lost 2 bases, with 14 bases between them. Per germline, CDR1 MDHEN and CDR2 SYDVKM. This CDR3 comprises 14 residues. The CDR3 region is CASRPMVWTYEQYF. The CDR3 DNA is TGTGCCAGCAGACCCATGGTCTGGACCTACGAGCAGTACTTC.

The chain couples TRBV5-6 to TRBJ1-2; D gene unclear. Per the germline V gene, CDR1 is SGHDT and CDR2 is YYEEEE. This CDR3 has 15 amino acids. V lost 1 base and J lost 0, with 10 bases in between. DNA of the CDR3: TGTGCCAGCAGCTTGTTTGGGGTAGCTAACTATGGCTACACCTTC. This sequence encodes CASSLFGVANYGYTF.

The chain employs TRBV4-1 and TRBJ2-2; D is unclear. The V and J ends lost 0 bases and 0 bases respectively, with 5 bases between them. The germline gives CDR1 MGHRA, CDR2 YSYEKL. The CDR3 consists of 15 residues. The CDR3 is CASSQDLTNTGELFF. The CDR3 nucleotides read TGCGCCAGCAGCCAAGATTTGACGAACACCGGGGAGCTGTTTTTT.

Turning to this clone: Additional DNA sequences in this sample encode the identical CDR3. DNA of the CDR3: TGCGCCAGCAGTAGGGTCGCGGGAAGCACTGAAGCTTTCTTT. Translating it yields CASSRVAGSTEAFF. The V gene is TRBV10-2, the J gene TRBJ1-1; D uncertain. The V gene's germline CDR1 is WSHSY and CDR2 SAAADI. V dropped 5 bases and J dropped 4 bases, with 14 bases sitting between them. The CDR3 covers 14 residues.

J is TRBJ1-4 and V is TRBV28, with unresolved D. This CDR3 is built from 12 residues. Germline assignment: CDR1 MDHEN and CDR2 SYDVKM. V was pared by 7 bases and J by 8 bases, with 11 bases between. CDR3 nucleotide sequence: TGTGCCAGCAAGTGGGCGGGGGAAAAACTGTTTTTT. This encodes CASKWAGEKLFF. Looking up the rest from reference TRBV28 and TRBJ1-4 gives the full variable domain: DVKVTQSSRYLVKRTGEKVFLECVQDMDHENMFWYRQDPGLGLRLIYFSYDVKMKEKGDIPEGYSVSREKKERFSLILESASTNQTSMYLCASKWAGEKLFFGSGTQLSVL.

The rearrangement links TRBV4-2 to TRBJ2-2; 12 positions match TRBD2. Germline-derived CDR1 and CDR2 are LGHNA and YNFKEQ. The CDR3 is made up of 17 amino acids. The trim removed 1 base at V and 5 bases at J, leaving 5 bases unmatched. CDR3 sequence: CASSQVGTSGYTGELFF. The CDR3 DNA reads TGTGCCAGCAGCCAAGTAGGGACTAGCGGGTATACCGGGGAGCTGTTTTTT.

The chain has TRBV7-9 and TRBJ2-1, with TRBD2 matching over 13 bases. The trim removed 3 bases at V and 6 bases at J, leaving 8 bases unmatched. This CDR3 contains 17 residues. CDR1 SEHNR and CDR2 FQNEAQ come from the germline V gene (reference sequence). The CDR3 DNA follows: TGTGCCAGCAGCTTTCCGTCGGGACTAGCGGGACTCAATGAGCAGTTCTTC. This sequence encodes CASSFPSGLAGLNEQFF.

The CDR3 DNA is TGTGCCAGCAGCCCACATAGTGGGTCCTACAATGAGCAGTTCTTC. Protein sequence: CASSPHSGSYNEQFF. V is TRBV7-3 and J is TRBJ2-1, with unresolved D. V lost 5 bases to trimming and J lost 1 base, with 12 bases between them. The CDR3 extends over 15 amino acids. CDR1 is SGHTA and CDR2 is FQGTGA in the germline V gene.

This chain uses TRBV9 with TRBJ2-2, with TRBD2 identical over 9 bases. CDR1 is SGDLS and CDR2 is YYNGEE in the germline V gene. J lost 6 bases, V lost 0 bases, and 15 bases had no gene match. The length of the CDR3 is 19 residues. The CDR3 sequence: CASSVATPGGGTSSGELFF. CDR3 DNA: TGTGCCAGCAGCGTAGCTACACCGGGGGGTGGGACTAGCTCCGGGGAGCTGTTTTTT.

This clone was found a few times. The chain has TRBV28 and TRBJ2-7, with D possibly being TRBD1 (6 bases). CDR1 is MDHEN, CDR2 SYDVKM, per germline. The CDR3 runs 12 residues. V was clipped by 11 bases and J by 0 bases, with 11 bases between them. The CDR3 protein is CAEPDSSYEQYF. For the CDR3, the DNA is TGTGCCGAACCGGACAGCTCCTACGAGCAGTACTTC.

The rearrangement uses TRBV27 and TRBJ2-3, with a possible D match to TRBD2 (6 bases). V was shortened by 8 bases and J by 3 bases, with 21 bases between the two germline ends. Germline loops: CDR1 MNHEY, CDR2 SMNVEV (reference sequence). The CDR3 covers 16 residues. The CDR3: CASGGSGGVGTDTQYF. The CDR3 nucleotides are TGTGCCAGCGGTGGTAGCGGAGGGGTAGGGACAGATACGCAGTATTTT.

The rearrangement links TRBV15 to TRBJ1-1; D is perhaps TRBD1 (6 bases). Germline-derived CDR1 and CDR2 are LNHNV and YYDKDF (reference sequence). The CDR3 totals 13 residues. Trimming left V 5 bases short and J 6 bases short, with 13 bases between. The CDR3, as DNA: TGTGCCACCAGCGGATCAGGGGTCTCTGAAGCTTTCTTT. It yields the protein CATSGSGVSEAFF.

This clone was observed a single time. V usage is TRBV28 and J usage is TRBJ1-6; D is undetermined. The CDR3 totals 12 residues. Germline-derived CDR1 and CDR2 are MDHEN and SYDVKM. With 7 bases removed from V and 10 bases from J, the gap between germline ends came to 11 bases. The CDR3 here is CASTTPGSPLHF. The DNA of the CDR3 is TGTGCCAGCACCACGCCCGGGTCACCCCTCCACTTT.

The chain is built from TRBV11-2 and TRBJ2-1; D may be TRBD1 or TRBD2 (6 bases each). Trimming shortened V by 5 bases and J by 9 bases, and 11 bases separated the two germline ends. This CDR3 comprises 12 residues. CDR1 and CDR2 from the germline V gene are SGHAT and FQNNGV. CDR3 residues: CASSLKGGEQFF. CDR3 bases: TGTGCCAGCAGCCTCAAGGGGGGTGAGCAGTTCTTC.

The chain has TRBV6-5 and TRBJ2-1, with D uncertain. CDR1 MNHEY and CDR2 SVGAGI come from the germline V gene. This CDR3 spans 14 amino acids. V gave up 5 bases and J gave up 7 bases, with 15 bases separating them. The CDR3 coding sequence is TGTGCCAGCAGTCCGCCCAATCGTGGAAATGAGCAGTTCTTC. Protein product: CASSPPNRGNEQFF.

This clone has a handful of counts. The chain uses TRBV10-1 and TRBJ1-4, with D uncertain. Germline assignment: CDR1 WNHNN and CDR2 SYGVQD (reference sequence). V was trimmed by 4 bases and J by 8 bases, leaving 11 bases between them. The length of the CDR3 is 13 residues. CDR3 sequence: CASSARTGEKLFF. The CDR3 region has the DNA TGCGCCAGCAGTGCAAGGACGGGGGAAAAACTGTTTTTT.

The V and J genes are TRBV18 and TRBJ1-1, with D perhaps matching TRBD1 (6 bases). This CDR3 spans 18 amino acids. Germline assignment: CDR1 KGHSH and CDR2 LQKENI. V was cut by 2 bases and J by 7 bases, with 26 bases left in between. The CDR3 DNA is TGTGCCAGCTCACCAACAGGACAGCAGATAGCCTGGCGGGTTGAAGCTTTCTTT. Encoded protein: CASSPTGQQIAWRVEAFF. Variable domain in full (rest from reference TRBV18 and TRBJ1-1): NAGVMQNPRHLVRRRGQEARLRCSPMKGHSHVYWYRQLPEEGLKFMVYLQKENIIDESGMPKERFSAEFPKEGPSILRIQQVVRGDSAAYFCASSPTGQQIAWRVEAFFGQGTRLTVV.

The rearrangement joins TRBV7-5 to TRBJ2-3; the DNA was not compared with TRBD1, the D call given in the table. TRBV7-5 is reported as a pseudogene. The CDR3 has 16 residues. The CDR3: CASSLVSWGTTDTQYF. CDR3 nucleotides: TGTGCCAGCAGCTTAGTGTCCTGGGGCACCACAGATACGCAGTATTTT.

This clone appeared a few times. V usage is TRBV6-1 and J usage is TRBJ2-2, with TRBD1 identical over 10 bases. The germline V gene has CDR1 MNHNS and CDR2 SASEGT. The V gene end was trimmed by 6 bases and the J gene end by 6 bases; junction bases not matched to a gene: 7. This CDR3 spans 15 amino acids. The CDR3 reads CASSERTGGAGELFF. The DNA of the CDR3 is TGTGCCAGCAGCGAAAGGACAGGGGGAGCCGGGGAGCTGTTTTTT.